The 17 T cell receptor beta chains reported below all come from one sample, sequenced in a study of technical replicates of blood from a handful of donors. Profiling relied on immunoSEQ multiplex PCR, and the TCRdb table lists in-frame clones only, not all of them. Of tens of thousands of clones in the sample, roughly 89% were seen once. Sequenced sample: PBMCs. These receptor sequences come from a human donor in good health. Some clones in this sample may be carry-over from other donors' samples.

This sequence joins TRBV21-1 and TRBJ1-5. TRBV21-1 is classified as a pseudogene. The CDR3 runs 19 residues. CDR3 sequence (DNA): TGTGCCAGCAGCAAAGGGGGAGTGGGTGAAAAGGTGGCTGGACAGCCCCAGCATTTT. It translates to CASSKGGVGEKVAGQPQHF.

The chain couples TRBV7-2 to TRBJ2-4; D gene uncertain. V was trimmed by 2 bases and J by 0 bases, leaving 8 bases between them. The germline CDR1 and CDR2 sequences are SGHTA and FQGNSA. CDR3 size: 15 residues. CDR3 loop: CASSLLQVAKNIQYF. The CDR3 DNA reads TGTGCCAGCAGCTTACTCCAGGTAGCCAAAAACATTCAGTACTTC.

This chain links TRBV7-9 with TRBJ1-5, with no clear D. The length of the CDR3 is 14 residues. CDR1 is SEHNR and CDR2 is FQNEAQ in the germline V gene (reference sequence). V was clipped by 6 bases and J by 0 bases, with 9 bases between them. CDR3 DNA sequence: TGTGCCAGCAGTTTGGGCTATAGCAATCAGCCCCAGCATTTT. Translated, it gives CASSLGYSNQPQHF.

This chain connects TRBV2 to TRBJ2-7, with 9 bases matching TRBD1. CDR3 length: 16 residues. Trimming took 9 bases from V and 3 from J; bases not matched to a gene: 15. Germline CDR1 SNHLY, CDR2 FYNNEI. CDR3 nucleotides: TGTGCCAGACAACGACAACCGGGACAGGGAGACTACGAGCAGTACTTC. This encodes CARQRQPGQGDYEQYF.

The V gene is TRBV13, the J gene TRBJ2-7; 11 bases fit TRBD1. CDR1 is PRHDT and CDR2 is FYEKMQ in the germline V gene (reference sequence). The CDR3 covers 16 residues. With 0 bases clipped from V and 3 bases from J, the junction kept 4 bases outside the gene matches. CDR3 DNA: TGTGCCAGCAGCTTAGGCCGGACAGGGGGCGGCTACGAGCAGTACTTC. Amino acids: CASSLGRTGGGYEQYF.

The chain joins TRBV2 to TRBJ2-7, with a weak D call TRBD2 (6 bases). The germline gives CDR1 SNHLY, CDR2 FYNNEI. V was shortened by 6 bases and J by 7 bases, with 16 bases between the two germline ends. The CDR3 length is 13 residues. CDR3 in amino acids: CASRGRAAGEQYF. CDR3 nucleotide sequence: TGTGCCAGCAGGGGCCGGGCCGCGGGAGAGCAGTACTTC.

This chain uses TRBV5-1 with TRBJ1-2; the match to TRBD1 covers 7 bases. CDR3 size: 15 residues. With V trimmed by 2 bases and J by 3 bases, 7 bases remained unmatched. The germline gives CDR1 SGHRS, CDR2 YFSETQ. CDR3 amino acids: CASSFGTASYYGYTF. DNA of the CDR3: TGCGCCAGCAGCTTCGGGACAGCCTCCTACTATGGCTACACCTTC. The full variable domain, with the rest looked up from reference TRBV5-1 and TRBJ1-2, is KAGVTQTPRYLIKTRGQQVTLSCSPISGHRSVSWYQQTPGQGLQFLFEYFSETQRNKGNFPGRFSGRQFSNSRSEMNVSTLELGDSALYLCASSFGTASYYGYTFGSGTRLTVV.

The chain employs TRBV7-3 and TRBJ2-1; 12 nucleotides agree with TRBD2. CDR3 length equals 15 residues. J lost 7 bases, V lost 4 bases, and 5 bases had no gene match. Germline-derived CDR1 and CDR2 are SGHTA and FQGTGA. This chain's CDR3 is CASSSSGGARNEQFF. The DNA for the CDR3 is TGTGCCAGCAGCTCTAGCGGGGGGGCAAGAAATGAGCAGTTCTTC.

This sequence joins TRBV4-2 and TRBJ2-2; the match to TRBD2 covers 8 bases. This CDR3 has 17 residues. Germline CDR1 is LGHNA and CDR2 is YNFKEQ. V lost 4 bases, J lost 1 base, and 8 bases stayed unmatched. The CDR3 coding sequence is TGTGCCAGCAGCCCGTTGAAACTAGCGGAGAACACCGGGGAGCTGTTTTTT. It yields the protein CASSPLKLAENTGELFF.

J is TRBJ2-2 and V is TRBV18, with TRBD1 matching over 7 bases. Germline values: CDR1 KGHSH, CDR2 LQKENI. Trimming at V came to 6 bases and at J to 5 bases, leaving 9 bases not matched to a gene. There are 15 residues in the CDR3. This CDR3 is CASSNQRQGTGELFF. The DNA of the CDR3 is TGTGCCAGCTCGAACCAGCGACAGGGAACCGGGGAGCTGTTTTTT.

The chain couples TRBV19 to TRBJ2-1; perhaps TRBD1 as D (5 bases). The CDR3 consists of 14 residues. V lost 3 bases and J lost 3, with 9 bases in between. Germline V CDR1 and CDR2: LNHDA, SQIVND (reference sequence). The CDR3 sequence: CASSMGPGYNEQFF. The CDR3 nucleotides read TGTGCCAGTAGTATGGGGCCGGGCTACAATGAGCAGTTCTTC. The full variable domain, completed using reference TRBV19 and TRBJ2-1, is DGGITQSPKYLFRKEGQNVTLSCEQNLNHDAMYWYRQDPGQGLRLIYYSQIVNDFQKGDIAEGYSVSREKKESFPLTVTSAQKNPTAFYLCASSMGPGYNEQFFGPGTRLTVL.

This chain uses TRBV30 with TRBJ2-3, with TRBD2 matching over 11 bases. This CDR3 spans 20 amino acids. Germline V gives CDR1 GTSNPN, CDR2 SVGIG (reference sequence). The ends lost 3 bases at V and 7 bases at J; junction bases unmatched: 24. The CDR3 sequence: CAWRISGGAGTSGSRNTQYF. The CDR3 nucleotides read TGTGCCTGGAGAATCTCAGGGGGGGCCGGTACTAGCGGGAGTAGGAATACGCAGTATTTT.

This chain joins TRBV4-1 and TRBJ2-5; TRBD2 matches at 9 bases. This CDR3 spans 19 amino acids. With 1 base clipped from V and 5 bases from J, the junction kept 17 bases outside the gene matches. Looked up from germline, CDR1 is MGHRA and CDR2 is YSYEKL. CDR3 coding DNA: TGCGCCAGCAGCCAAGGCCTAGGGATAGCGGGGGCCTCGAGGGAGACCCAGTACTTC. Encoded protein: CASSQGLGIAGASRETQYF.

The chain carries TRBV19 and TRBJ1-2; TRBD1 is a possible D gene (5 bases). The germline V gene has CDR1 LNHDA and CDR2 SQIVND (reference sequence). This CDR3 is 18 amino acids long. Trimming cost V 0 bases and J 3 bases, with 20 bases left between them. CDR3 sequence: CASSIDQRARGFDYGYTF. Written as DNA, the CDR3 is TGTGCCAGTAGTATAGATCAAAGGGCACGGGGGTTCGACTATGGCTACACCTTC.

The rearrangement links TRBV4-3 to TRBJ1-1, with no clear D. Germline V gene data show CDR1 as LGHNA and CDR2 as YSLEER. This CDR3 region has 15 residues. Trimming took 1 base from V and 5 from J, leaving 14 bases between them. CDR3 amino acids: CASSQGTPSKTEAFF. The CDR3 nucleotides read TGCGCCAGCAGCCAAGGTACACCGTCCAAAACTGAAGCTTTCTTT.

This clone was detected once. This chain links TRBV9 with TRBJ1-1; TRBD1 agrees at 7 bases. Unmatched junction bases numbered 8, after V lost 3 bases and J lost 3 bases. The CDR3 is made up of 15 amino acids. Germline V gene lookup returns CDR1 SGDLS and CDR2 YYNGEE. CDR3 region: CASSARKGTDTEAFF. CDR3 coding DNA: TGTGCCAGCAGCGCCCGGAAGGGGACAGACACTGAAGCTTTCTTT.

This chain joins TRBV7-9 and TRBJ2-2; 10 bases are a match to TRBD2. CDR3 size: 17 residues. The V segment lost 5 bases and the J segment 1 base; nucleotides outside the gene matches: 7. Germline lookup yields CDR1 SEHNR and CDR2 FQNEAQ (reference sequence). The CDR3 coding sequence is TGTGCCAGCAGCCTCCCCGGGACTAGCGTGAACACCGGGGAGCTGTTTTTT. Its protein product is CASSLPGTSVNTGELFF.